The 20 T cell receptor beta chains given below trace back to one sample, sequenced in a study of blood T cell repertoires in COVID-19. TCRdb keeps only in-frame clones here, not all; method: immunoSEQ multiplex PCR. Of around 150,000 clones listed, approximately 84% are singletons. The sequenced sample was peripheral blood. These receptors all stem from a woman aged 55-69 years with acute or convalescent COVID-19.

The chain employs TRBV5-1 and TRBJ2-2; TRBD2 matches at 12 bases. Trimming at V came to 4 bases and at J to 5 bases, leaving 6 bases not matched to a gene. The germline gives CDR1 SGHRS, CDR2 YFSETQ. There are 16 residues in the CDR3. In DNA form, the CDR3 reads TGCGCCAGCAGCCCCACCGGGACTAGCGGGACCGGGGAGCTGTTTTTT. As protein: CASSPTGTSGTGELFF.

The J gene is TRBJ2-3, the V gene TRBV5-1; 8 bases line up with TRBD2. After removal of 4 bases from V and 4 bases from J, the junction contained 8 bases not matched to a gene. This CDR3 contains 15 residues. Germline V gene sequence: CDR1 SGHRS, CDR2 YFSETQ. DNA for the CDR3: TGCGCCAGCAGCCAGGGACTAGGTTTTTCAGATACGCAGTATTTT. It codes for CASSQGLGFSDTQYF.

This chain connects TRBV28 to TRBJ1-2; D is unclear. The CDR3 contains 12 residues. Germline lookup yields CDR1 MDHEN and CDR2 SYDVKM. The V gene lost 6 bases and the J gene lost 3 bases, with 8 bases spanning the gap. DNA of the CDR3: TGTGCCAGCAGACGGGGAGACTATGGCTACACCTTC. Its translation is CASRRGDYGYTF.

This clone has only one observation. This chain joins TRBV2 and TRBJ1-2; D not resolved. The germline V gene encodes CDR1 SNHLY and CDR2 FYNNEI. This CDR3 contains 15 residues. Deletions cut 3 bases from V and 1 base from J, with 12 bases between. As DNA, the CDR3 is TGTGCCAGCAGTGATAACGAACGGTATAACTATGGCTACACCTTC. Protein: CASSDNERYNYGYTF.

The chain's CDR3 is CASQGSGNTIYF. CDR3 bases: TGTGCCAGCCAGGGATCTGGAAACACCATATATTTT. The chain links TRBV11-2 to TRBJ1-3; D possibly corresponds to TRBD1 (5 bases). The germline gives CDR1 SGHAT, CDR2 FQNNGV. The CDR3 has 12 residues. V dropped 8 bases and J dropped 1 base, with 6 bases sitting between them.

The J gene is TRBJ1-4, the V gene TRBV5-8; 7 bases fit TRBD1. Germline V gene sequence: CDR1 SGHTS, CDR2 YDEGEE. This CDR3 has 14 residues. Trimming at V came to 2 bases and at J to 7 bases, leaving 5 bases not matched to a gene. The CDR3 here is CASSFGDRVEKLFF. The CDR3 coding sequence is TGTGCCAGCAGCTTCGGTGACAGGGTTGAAAAACTGTTTTTT.

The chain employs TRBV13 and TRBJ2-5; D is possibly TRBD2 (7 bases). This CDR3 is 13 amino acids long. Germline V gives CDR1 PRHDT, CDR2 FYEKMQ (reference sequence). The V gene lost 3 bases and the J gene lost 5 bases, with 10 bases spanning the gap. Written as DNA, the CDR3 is TGTGCCAGCAGCTTGGGGGGGGGCGAGACCCAGTACTTC. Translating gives CASSLGGGETQYF.

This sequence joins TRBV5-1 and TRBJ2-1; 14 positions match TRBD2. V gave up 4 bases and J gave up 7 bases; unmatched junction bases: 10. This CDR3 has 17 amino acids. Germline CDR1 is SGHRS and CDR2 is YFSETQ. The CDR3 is CASSRTGTSGSSNEQFF. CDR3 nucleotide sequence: TGCGCCAGCAGCAGAACCGGGACTAGCGGGAGTTCGAATGAGCAGTTCTTC.

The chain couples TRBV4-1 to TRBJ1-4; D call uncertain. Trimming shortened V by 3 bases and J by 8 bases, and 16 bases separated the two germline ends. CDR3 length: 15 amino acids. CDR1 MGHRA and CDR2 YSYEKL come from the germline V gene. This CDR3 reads CASSHGQRVNEKLFF. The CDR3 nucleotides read TGCGCCAGCAGCCACGGTCAAAGAGTAAACGAAAAACTGTTTTTT.

CDR3 DNA sequence: TGTGCCAGCAGCCTAACTGCGGGGACAGGGGTTTTTCATGAGCAGTTCTTC. It translates to CASSLTAGTGVFHEQFF. The V and J genes are TRBV16 and TRBJ2-1, with TRBD1 matching 10 bases. CDR3 length: 17 amino acids. The ends lost 4 bases at V and 8 bases at J; junction bases unmatched: 14. The germline gives CDR1 KGHSY, CDR2 FQNENV.

CDR3 in DNA: TGTGCCAGCAGCCGATTAGGGACAGGGGGCAATGAGCAGTTCTTC. This encodes CASSRLGTGGNEQFF. This rearrangement joins TRBV9 to TRBJ2-1; 11 bases fit TRBD1. After removal of 4 bases from V and 6 bases from J, the junction contained 6 bases not matched to a gene. CDR3 length equals 15 residues. Looked up from germline, CDR1 is SGDLS and CDR2 is YYNGEE.

The CDR3 coding sequence is TGTGCCAGCAGTCCGCGGGACAGCAACTACGAGCAGTACTTC. As protein: CASSPRDSNYEQYF. This chain uses TRBV27 with TRBJ2-7, with D possibly being TRBD1 (7 bases). With 5 bases removed from V and 3 bases from J, the gap between germline ends came to 14 bases. This CDR3 is 14 amino acids long. The germline CDR1 and CDR2 sequences are MNHEY and SMNVEV (reference sequence).

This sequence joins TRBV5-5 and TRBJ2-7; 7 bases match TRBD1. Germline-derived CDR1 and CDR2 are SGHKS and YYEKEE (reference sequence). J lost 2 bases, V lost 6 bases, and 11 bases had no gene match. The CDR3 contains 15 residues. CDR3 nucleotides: TGTGCCAGCACCCAGACAGGGAGTCACCCCTACGAGCAGTACTTC. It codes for CASTQTGSHPYEQYF.

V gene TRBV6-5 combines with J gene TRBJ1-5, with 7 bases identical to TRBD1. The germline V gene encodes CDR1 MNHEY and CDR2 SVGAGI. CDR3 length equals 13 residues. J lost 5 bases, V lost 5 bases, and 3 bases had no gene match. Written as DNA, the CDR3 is TGTGCCAGCAGTCCGACAGGGTATCAGCCCCAGCATTTT. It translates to CASSPTGYQPQHF.

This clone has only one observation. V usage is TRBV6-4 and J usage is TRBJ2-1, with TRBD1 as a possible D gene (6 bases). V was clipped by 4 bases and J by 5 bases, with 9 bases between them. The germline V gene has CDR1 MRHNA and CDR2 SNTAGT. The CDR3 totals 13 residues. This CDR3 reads CASSVEGDNEQFF. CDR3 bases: TGTGCCAGCAGTGTCGAGGGGGACAATGAGCAGTTCTTC.

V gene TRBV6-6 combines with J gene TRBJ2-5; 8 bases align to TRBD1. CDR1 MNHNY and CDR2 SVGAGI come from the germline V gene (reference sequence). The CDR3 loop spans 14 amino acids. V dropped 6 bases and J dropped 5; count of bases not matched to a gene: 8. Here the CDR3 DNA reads TGTGCCAGCAGACCTACAGGGGGTATTGAGACCCAGTACTTC. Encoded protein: CASRPTGGIETQYF.

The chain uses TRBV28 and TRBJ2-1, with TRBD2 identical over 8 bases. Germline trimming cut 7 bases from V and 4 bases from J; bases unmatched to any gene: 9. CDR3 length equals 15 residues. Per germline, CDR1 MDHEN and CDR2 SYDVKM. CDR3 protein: CASIGGEGPYNEQFF. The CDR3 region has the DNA TGTGCCAGCATCGGGGGGGAGGGCCCTTACAATGAGCAGTTCTTC.

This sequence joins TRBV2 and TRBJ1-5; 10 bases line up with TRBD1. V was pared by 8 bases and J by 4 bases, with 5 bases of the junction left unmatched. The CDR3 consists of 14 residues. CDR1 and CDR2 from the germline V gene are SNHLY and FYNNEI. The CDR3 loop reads CASGGQGGNQPQHF. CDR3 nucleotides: TGTGCCAGCGGTGGACAGGGGGGAAATCAGCCCCAGCATTTT. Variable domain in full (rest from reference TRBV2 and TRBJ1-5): EPEVTQTPSHQVTQMGQEVILRCVPISNHLYFYWYRQILGQKVEFLVSFYNNEISEKSEIFDDQFSVERPDGSNFTLKIRSTKLEDSAMYFCASGGQGGNQPQHFGDGTRLSIL.

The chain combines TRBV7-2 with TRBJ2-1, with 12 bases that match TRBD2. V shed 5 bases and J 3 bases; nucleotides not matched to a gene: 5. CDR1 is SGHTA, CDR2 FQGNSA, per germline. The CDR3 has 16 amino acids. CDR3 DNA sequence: TGTGCCAGCAGCGCCCAGACTAGCGGGAGCTACAATGAGCAGTTCTTC. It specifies CASSAQTSGSYNEQFF.

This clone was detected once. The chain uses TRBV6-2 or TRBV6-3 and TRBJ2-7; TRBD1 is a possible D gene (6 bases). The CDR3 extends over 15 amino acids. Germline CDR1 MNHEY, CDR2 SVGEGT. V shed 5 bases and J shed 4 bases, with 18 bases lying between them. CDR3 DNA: TGTGCCAGCAGTCTAATCCAGGGGTTAAGATACGAGCAGTACTTC. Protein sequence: CASSLIQGLRYEQYF.